The 12 T cell receptor beta chains listed next were all sequenced from one sample in a study of T cells in Graves' hyperthyroidism and ophthalmopathy. RNA transcripts were the template for amplifying TCR beta CDR3 regions. Researchers ran a first-round RT-PCR on the TCR CDR3 using the HTBI primer set. TCRdb used MiXCR to reprocess the multiplex PCR reads, holding one entry per CDR3 protein. This sample carries hundreds of thousands of distinct CDR3 sequences, about two fifths of them seen once, and the ten largest clones take more than 7%. The specimen was blood. Receptor source: a young man with Graves' hyperthyroidism.

The genes are TRBV19 and TRBJ1-1; 8 bases map to TRBD1. Germline V gene sequence: CDR1 LNHDA, CDR2 SQIVND (reference sequence). The CDR3 loop spans 15 amino acids. J gave up 1 base and V 5 bases, and 6 bases lay outside the gene matches. The CDR3 sequence: CASSVQGATNTEAFF. CDR3 sequence (DNA): TGTGCCAGTAGTGTTCAGGGGGCTACGAACACTGAAGCTTTCTTT.

Comment on this clonotype: A much larger clone sits a single nucleotide away, making a read error possible. This chain connects TRBV7-2 to TRBJ2-7, with TRBD2 matching 11 bases. There are 16 residues in the CDR3. Per germline, CDR1 SGHTA and CDR2 FQGNSA. Unmatched junction bases numbered 9, after V lost 5 bases and J lost 3 bases. In DNA form, the CDR3 reads TGTGCCAGCAGCATTGCGGGACTAGCGGATTGCTACGAGCAGTACTTC. This codes for CASSIAGLADCYEQYF.

Ten or more counts support this clonotype. The chain employs TRBV2 and TRBJ1-6, with unresolved D. The length of the CDR3 is 16 residues. Germline-derived CDR1 and CDR2 are SNHLY and FYNNEI. V was trimmed by 3 bases and J by 10 bases, leaving 19 bases between them. CDR3 in DNA: TGTGCCAGCAGTGAGCGCGAGACCAGACAAAAGTCACCCCTCCACTTT. It translates to CASSERETRQKSPLHF.

This clonotype was observed many times. This sequence joins TRBV19 and TRBJ2-7, with D tentatively TRBD2 (6 bases). There are 14 residues in the CDR3. V lost 2 bases to trimming and J lost 5 bases, with 13 bases between them. Germline-derived CDR1 and CDR2 are LNHDA and SQIVND (reference sequence). The chain's CDR3 is CASSIRGREDEQYF. Written as DNA, the CDR3 is TGTGCCAGTAGTATACGGGGGAGAGAGGACGAGCAGTACTTC.

Ten or more counts support this clonotype. The rearrangement joins TRBV12-3 or TRBV12-4 to TRBJ1-1; D gene unclear. CDR3 length: 12 residues. Trimming took 6 bases from V and 5 from J, leaving 10 bases between them. The CDR3 DNA follows: TGTGCCAGCAGACACGACGGGACTGAAGCTTTCTTT. Translated, it gives CASRHDGTEAFF.

The J gene is TRBJ1-2, the V gene TRBV29-1; 12 nucleotides agree with TRBD1. Losses at the gene ends were 6 bases for V and 8 bases for J; bases not matched to a gene: 10. The CDR3 has 14 residues. Germline V CDR1 and CDR2: SQVTM, ANQGSEA. The CDR3 here is CSVIPGQGARGYTF. CDR3 coding DNA: TGCAGCGTCATCCCGGGACAGGGGGCGCGAGGCTACACCTTC.

This clonotype was observed many times. J is TRBJ1-6 and V is TRBV7-8; D unresolved. CDR3 length equals 15 residues. The germline CDR1 and CDR2 sequences are SGHVS and FQNEAQ. Trimming took 1 base from V and 6 from J, leaving 10 bases between them. The CDR3 DNA is TGTGCCAGCAGCTTAGGCGCGATTGGTAATTCACCCCTCCACTTT. This translates into CASSLGAIGNSPLHF.

The CDR3 nucleotides are TGTGCCAGCAGCCCAAGGGGGGCTAGCGGGAGATCACCCGCGAACACCGGGGAGCTGTTTTTT. Residues: CASSPRGASGRSPANTGELFF. This chain uses TRBV7-3 with TRBJ2-2; TRBD2 matches at 10 bases. CDR1 is SGHTA and CDR2 is FQGTGA in the germline V gene. The V segment lost 5 bases and the J segment 0 bases; nucleotides outside the gene matches: 18. The CDR3 consists of 21 residues. The full variable domain, rest sourced from reference TRBV7-3 and TRBJ2-2, is GAGVSQTPSNKVTEKGKYVELRCDPISGHTALYWYRQSLGQGPEFLIYFQGTGAADDSGLPNDRFFAVRPEGSVSTLKIQRTERGDSAVYLCASSPRGASGRSPANTGELFFGEGSRLTVL.

The chain couples TRBV5-1 to TRBJ2-7; D may be TRBD2 (5 bases). Between the trimmed V and J ends, which lost 4 bases and 2 bases, there was a span of 13 bases. This CDR3 region has 14 residues. Germline lookup yields CDR1 SGHRS and CDR2 YFSETQ. CDR3 sequence reads: CASSPGEGPYEQYF. The CDR3 DNA reads as TGCGCCAGCAGCCCCGGAGAGGGCCCCTACGAGCAGTACTTC.

This clonotype was picked up one time. This rearrangement joins TRBV7-3 to TRBJ2-7; no definite D call. The CDR3 length is 13 residues. CDR1 is SGHTA and CDR2 is FQGTGA in the germline V gene. The CDR3 sequence is CASVRSSDYEQYF. For the CDR3, the DNA is TGTGCTAGTGTCAGGTCATCGGACTACGAGCAGTACTTC.

This clonotype was seen repeatedly, ten times or more. The V and J genes are TRBV25-1 and TRBJ2-6, with TRBD2 identical over 7 bases. Losses at the gene ends were 2 bases for V and 2 bases for J; bases not matched to a gene: 9. Germline CDR1 is MGHDK and CDR2 is SYGVNS. This CDR3 contains 18 residues. The CDR3 sequence: CASSEGGRARPGANVLTF. CDR3 in DNA: TGTGCCAGCAGTGAAGGGGGGAGGGCCCGACCTGGGGCCAACGTCCTGACTTTC.

V is TRBV12-3 or TRBV12-4 and J is TRBJ1-4; D remains ambiguous. This CDR3 contains 15 residues. With 6 bases removed from V and 0 bases from J, the gap between germline ends came to 11 bases. Here the CDR3 reads CASSAQISTNEKLFF. The CDR3 DNA reads TGTGCCAGCAGCGCTCAGATTTCAACTAATGAAAAACTGTTTTTT.